The 21 T cell receptor beta chains given below trace back to one sample, sequenced in a study of blood T cells in healthy people across ages. PCR was performed a second time for about 6 to 12 cycles using a sample-barcoded 5' primer and a J-beta primer mix. TCRdb re-analysed the 5' RACE reads in MiXCR, keeping a single row per CDR3 protein. The sample yields fewer than 900,000 distinct CDR3 sequences, around 36% seen once. The sample taken for sequencing was blood. These TCRs come from a man aged 18 to 30 in good health.

About this clonotype: This may be a read error: a much more frequent sequence differs by one nucleotide. The chain combines TRBV11-2 with TRBJ2-7, with 12 bases aligning to TRBD2. The CDR3 length is 15 residues. Germline CDR1 is SGHAT and CDR2 is FQNNGV. Trimming cost V 7 bases and J 7 bases; bases outside gene matches: 11. The CDR3 loop reads CASTQTSGSYNEQYF. The CDR3 nucleotides are TGTGCCAGCACCCAGACTAGCGGGAGTTACAATGAGCAGTACTTC. The full variable domain, in which reference TRBV11-2 and TRBJ2-7 provide the parts outside the CDR3, is EAGVAQSPRYKIIEKRQSVAFWCNPISGHATLYWYQQILGQGPKLLIQFQNNGVVDDSQLPKDRFSAERLKGVDSTLKIQPAKLEDSAVYLCASTQTSGSYNEQYFGPGTRLTVT.

The chain links TRBV25-1 to TRBJ1-4; the D gene is possibly TRBD1 (6 bases). The length of the CDR3 is 14 residues. Trimming cost V 7 bases and J 5 bases, with 14 bases left between them. Germline-derived CDR1 and CDR2 are MGHDK and SYGVNS. As DNA, the CDR3 is TGTGCCAGCAAGGGGGGACTCTCAAATGAAAAACTGTTTTTT. This gives the protein CASKGGLSNEKLFF.

The genes are TRBV12-3 or TRBV12-4 and TRBJ1-6; no clear D. The V and J ends lost 4 bases and 9 bases respectively, with 16 bases between them. There are 15 residues in the CDR3. CDR3 in DNA: TGTGCCAGCAGTTCGACGGACTCCTTTGGTTCACCCCTCCACTTT. This sequence encodes CASSSTDSFGSPLHF.

V usage is TRBV4-2 and J usage is TRBJ2-5, with 11 positions matching TRBD2. V shed 3 bases and J 0 bases; nucleotides not matched to a gene: 6. The germline CDR1 and CDR2 sequences are LGHNA and YNFKEQ. CDR3 length: 17 amino acids. The CDR3 nucleotides read TGTGCCAGCAGCCAGGGACGTAGCGGGGGGGACCAAGAGACCCAGTACTTC. It translates to CASSQGRSGGDQETQYF.

This clonotype was counted a few times. The chain carries TRBV27 and TRBJ1-2, with D perhaps TRBD1 (5 bases). The CDR3 totals 15 residues. Germline V gene data show CDR1 as MNHEY and CDR2 as SMNVEV (reference sequence). Trimming took 3 bases from V and 0 from J, leaving 11 bases between them. CDR3 amino acids: CASSLGLSPNYGYTF. The CDR3 coding sequence is TGTGCCAGCAGTTTGGGACTGTCTCCTAACTATGGCTACACCTTC.

A few counts support this clonotype. The V gene is TRBV27, the J gene TRBJ2-7; D remains unclear. The CDR3 has 13 amino acids. Looked up from germline, CDR1 is MNHEY and CDR2 is SMNVEV (reference sequence). V dropped 5 bases and J dropped 0 bases, with 8 bases sitting between them. The CDR3 spells CASSVRNSYEQYF. The DNA for the CDR3 is TGTGCCAGCAGTGTTAGGAACTCCTACGAGCAGTACTTC.

This chain connects TRBV25-1 to TRBJ1-5; D gene uncertain. V dropped 4 bases and J dropped 5 bases, with 9 bases sitting between them. CDR1 and CDR2 (germline): MGHDK, SYGVNS. CDR3 length: 13 residues. Written as DNA, the CDR3 is TGTGCCAGCAGTGGACGGTTAGATCAGCCCCAGCATTTT. Translated: CASSGRLDQPQHF.

The chain joins TRBV12-3 or TRBV12-4 to TRBJ2-2; D call uncertain. Trimming stripped 5 bases from V and 5 bases from J, with 9 bases between. This CDR3 has 13 residues. The CDR3 here is CASSPMFTGELFF. DNA of the CDR3: TGTGCCAGCAGTCCAATGTTTACCGGGGAGCTGTTTTTT.

This clonotype showed up many times. V usage is TRBV7-2 and J usage is TRBJ1-2, with 9 bases identical to TRBD1. With V trimmed by 5 bases and J by 4 bases, 2 bases remained unmatched. Germline V gives CDR1 SGHTA, CDR2 FQGNSA. There are 13 residues in the CDR3. The CDR3 DNA follows: TGTGCCAGCAGCCCGGACAGGGGCTATGGCTACACCTTC. Translating gives CASSPDRGYGYTF.

This clonotype was seen a single time. This chain connects TRBV4-3 to TRBJ2-7; D call uncertain. The CDR3 extends over 13 amino acids. Germline V gives CDR1 LGHNA, CDR2 YSLEER. With 2 bases removed from V and 7 bases from J, the gap between germline ends came to 12 bases. For the CDR3, the DNA is TGCGCCAGCAGCCAACAAGGGAAGTATGAGCAGTACTTC. Its protein is CASSQQGKYEQYF.

This chain connects TRBV12-3 or TRBV12-4 to TRBJ1-6, with D possibly TRBD1 on 5 matching bases. With 7 bases removed from V and 7 bases from J, the gap between germline ends came to 17 bases. The CDR3 contains 15 residues. This chain's CDR3 is CASTKSGEGNSPLHF. For the CDR3, the DNA is TGTGCCAGCACCAAATCTGGGGAGGGGAATTCACCCCTCCACTTT.

The chain employs TRBV4-2 and TRBJ2-3; weak D call: TRBD2 (5 bases). The CDR3 totals 15 residues. Germline CDR1 and CDR2: LGHNA and YNFKEQ. The V gene lost 0 bases and the J gene lost 3 bases, with 10 bases spanning the gap. CDR3 region: CASSQDRPGTDTQYF. CDR3 DNA: TGTGCCAGCAGCCAAGATCGGCCGGGGACAGATACGCAGTATTTT.

Details on this clonotype: A junction boundary mismatches the germline segment, possibly from a read error. This chain uses TRBV12-3 or TRBV12-4 with TRBJ2-1; D possibly uses TRBD1 or TRBD2 (5 bases each). The J call may be in error: the DNA end matches TRBJ2-7 better. The CDR3 runs to 15 residues. The CDR3 region is CAGRESGSSYNEQYF. The DNA for the CDR3 is TGTGCCGGCAGGGAGAGCGGCAGCTCCTACAATGAGCAGTACTTC.

Of note for this clonotype: This may be a read error: a much more frequent sequence differs by one nucleotide. This chain joins TRBV7-2 and TRBJ2-1; TRBD2 aligns across 7 bases. Germline V gene data show CDR1 as SGHTA and CDR2 as FQGNSA. CDR3 size: 16 residues. CDR3 residues: CASSLAVGGSYNVQFF. In nucleotides, the CDR3 is TGTGCCAGCAGCTTAGCTGTGGGGGGGTCCTACAATGTGCAGTTCTTC. The whole variable domain, filled in from reference TRBV7-2 and TRBJ2-1, reads GAGVSQSPSNKVTEKGKDVELRCDPISGHTALYWYRQSLGQGLEFLIYFQGNSAPDKSGLPSDRFSAERTGGSVSTLTIQRTQQEDSAVYLCASSLAVGGSYNVQFFGPGTRLTVL.

This chain joins TRBV12-3 or TRBV12-4 and TRBJ2-4; D is perhaps TRBD2 (7 bases). This CDR3 has 15 amino acids. With 2 bases removed from V and 6 bases from J, the gap between germline ends came to 14 bases. The CDR3 protein is CASSLRGGRVNIQYF. As DNA, the CDR3 is TGTGCCAGCAGTTTAAGGGGGGGCAGGGTAAACATTCAGTACTTC.

The chain combines TRBV14 with TRBJ2-3; D is ambiguous. Trimming pared 0 bases from V and 4 bases from J, leaving 14 bases between. There are 16 residues in the CDR3. The germline gives CDR1 SGHDN, CDR2 FVKESK. This CDR3 is CASSQEAGKLADTQYF. The CDR3 DNA reads TGTGCCAGCAGCCAAGAAGCTGGGAAGTTAGCAGATACGCAGTATTTT.

This clonotype was recorded many times. The chain employs TRBV5-6 and TRBJ2-7; D call uncertain. V was cut by 2 bases and J by 1 base, with 4 bases left in between. Looked up from germline, CDR1 is SGHDT and CDR2 is YYEEEE. CDR3 length equals 12 residues. In DNA, the CDR3 is TGTGCCAGCAGCTTTATTTCCTACGAGCAGTACTTC. Its protein product is CASSFISYEQYF.

The gene calls are TRBV2 and TRBJ2-1; D is undetermined. Germline CDR1 is SNHLY and CDR2 is FYNNEI. This CDR3 has 12 residues. Trimming cost V 7 bases and J 10 bases, with 14 bases left between them. DNA of the CDR3: TGTGCCAGCAAAGGTGGCTCCTACGAGCAGTTCTTC. Encoded protein: CASKGGSYEQFF.

The V and J genes are TRBV6-4 and TRBJ2-3; tentative D call: TRBD1 (5 bases). Trimming removed 6 bases at V and 0 bases at J, with 13 bases between. CDR1 and CDR2 (germline): MRHNA, SNTAGT. CDR3 length: 15 residues. CDR3 in DNA: TGTGCCAGCAGCGCATGGGGCACTAGCACAGATACGCAGTATTTT. This codes for CASSAWGTSTDTQYF.

This clonotype occurred a few times. The chain carries TRBV27 and TRBJ2-2; the D gene is possibly TRBD1 (5 bases). CDR3 length equals 16 residues. The germline gives CDR1 MNHEY, CDR2 SMNVEV (reference sequence). V lost 6 bases to trimming and J lost 6 bases, with 20 bases between them. CDR3 nucleotide sequence: TGTGCCAGCAGCCCCTCCGAACATTACAGGCCCGGGGAGCTGTTTTTT. Protein product: CASSPSEHYRPGELFF.

The chain joins TRBV6-6 to TRBJ2-4, with D perhaps assigned TRBD1 or TRBD2 (5 bases each). Germline CDR1 MNHNY, CDR2 SVGAGI (reference sequence). The CDR3 is made up of 17 amino acids. The V gene lost 0 bases and the J gene lost 0 bases, with 12 bases spanning the gap. The CDR3 DNA is TGTGCCAGCAGTTACTCTGGGACCCCTCTAGCCAAAAACATTCAGTACTTC. Encoded protein: CASSYSGTPLAKNIQYF.